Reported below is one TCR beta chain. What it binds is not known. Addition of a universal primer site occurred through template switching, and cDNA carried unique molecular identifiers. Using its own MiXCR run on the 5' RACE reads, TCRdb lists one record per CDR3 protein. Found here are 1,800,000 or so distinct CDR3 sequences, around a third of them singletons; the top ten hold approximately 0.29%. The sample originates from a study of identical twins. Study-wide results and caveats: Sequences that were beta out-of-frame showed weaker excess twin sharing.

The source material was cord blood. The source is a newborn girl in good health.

The chain's CDR3 is CASSRVAGGPYEQYF. DNA of the CDR3: TGTGCCAGCAGCCGGGTAGCGGGAGGGCCCTACGAGCAGTACTTC. The genes are TRBV3-1 and TRBJ2-7; TRBD2 aligns across 11 bases. J gave up 2 bases and V 4 bases, and 4 bases lay outside the gene matches. CDR1 LGHDT and CDR2 YNNKEL come from the germline V gene (reference sequence). This CDR3 is 15 amino acids long.